The 21 T cell receptor beta chains given below trace back to one sample, sequenced in a study of T cells in Graves' hyperthyroidism and ophthalmopathy. Amplification targeted TCR beta CDR3 regions from RNA transcripts. HTBI primers were the set used in a first-round RT-PCR of the TCR CDR3. TCRdb re-called the multiplex PCR reads through MiXCR, storing one row per CDR3 protein. The sample has approximately 590,000 distinct CDR3 sequences; 15% to 17% are singletons. The source material was blood. The receptor source for this set is a woman aged 25-40 years with Graves' hyperthyroidism.

V gene TRBV28 combines with J gene TRBJ1-2; D gene unclear. V lost 1 base, J lost 3 bases, and 12 bases lay in between. This CDR3 spans 15 amino acids. Looked up from germline, CDR1 is MDHEN and CDR2 is SYDVKM. CDR3 nucleotides: TGTGCCAGCAGTTTATCGGGGAGTCTGCACTATGGCTACACCTTC. Its translation: CASSLSGSLHYGYTF.

The sample holds many counts of this clonotype. The chain carries TRBV6-5 and TRBJ1-1, with 10 bases aligning to TRBD1. V shed 2 bases, J shed 8 bases, and the junction held 11 bases outside the gene matches. Looked up from germline, CDR1 is MNHEY and CDR2 is SVGAGI. This CDR3 has 16 amino acids. CDR3 region: CASSYTIRDRGKEAFF. In DNA form, the CDR3 reads TGTGCCAGCAGTTACACAATAAGGGACAGGGGAAAGGAAGCTTTCTTT.

There are many counts of this clonotype. J is TRBJ2-3 and V is TRBV18; D is unclear. There are 14 residues in the CDR3. Trimming removed 2 bases at V and 6 bases at J, with 12 bases between. Germline assignment: CDR1 KGHSH and CDR2 LQKENI. The CDR3: CASSPVGLGDTQYF. The CDR3 DNA follows: TGTGCCAGCTCACCAGTAGGGCTTGGTGATACGCAGTATTTT.

Many counts were recorded for this clonotype. The J gene is TRBJ2-5, the V gene TRBV4-2; TRBD1 matches 10 bases. The CDR3 totals 15 residues. Trimming cost V 1 base and J 5 bases; bases outside gene matches: 4. Germline assignment: CDR1 LGHNA and CDR2 YNFKEQ. CDR3 amino acids: CASSQGTGGQETQYF. CDR3 nucleotides: TGTGCCAGCAGCCAAGGGACAGGGGGACAGGAGACCCAGTACTTC.

This clonotype was picked up a small number of times. The CDR3 protein is CASSRGGGSRNNYGYTF. The CDR3 DNA sequence: TGTGCCAGCAGTCGAGGGGGCGGGTCGCGAAACAACTATGGCTACACCTTC. The gene calls are TRBV6-1 and TRBJ1-2; 7 positions match TRBD1. The germline CDR1 and CDR2 sequences are MNHNS and SASEGT. V trimming: 5 bases; J trimming: 2 bases; junction bases outside the gene matches: 14. This CDR3 is built from 17 residues.

This clonotype was counted ten times or more. This chain joins TRBV10-2 and TRBJ2-3; the match to TRBD2 covers 11 bases. Trimming at V came to 4 bases and at J to 0 bases, leaving 9 bases not matched to a gene. The CDR3 consists of 18 residues. Germline CDR1 and CDR2: WSHSY and SAAADI. As DNA, the CDR3 is TGCGCCAGCAGTGCACTAGCGGGAGAGGGGCTCAGCACAGATACGCAGTATTTT. This codes for CASSALAGEGLSTDTQYF.

J is TRBJ2-5 and V is TRBV28, with 7 bases fitting TRBD1. Germline V CDR1 and CDR2: MDHEN, SYDVKM. V gave up 2 bases and J gave up 4 bases; unmatched junction bases: 4. The CDR3 has 14 amino acids. CDR3 sequence: CASSLDRVLETQYF. The CDR3 DNA follows: TGTGCCAGCAGTTTAGACAGGGTCCTAGAGACCCAGTACTTC.

This clonotype was recorded at least ten times. The chain couples TRBV7-2 to TRBJ2-7, with D possibly matching TRBD2 (6 bases). Trimming left V 5 bases short and J 1 base short, with 12 bases between. Germline V gene sequence: CDR1 SGHTA, CDR2 FQGNSA. The CDR3 extends over 14 amino acids. CDR3 sequence: CASSMTGRSYEQYF. CDR3 nucleotides: TGTGCCAGCAGCATGACCGGGAGATCCTACGAGCAGTACTTC.

Regarding this clonotype: A clone one base away is much larger, so this may be a read error. V usage is TRBV6-1 and J usage is TRBJ2-7, with D maybe TRBD2 (6 bases). The ends were cut back, 2 bases at V and 7 bases at J, with 15 bases in the middle. The CDR3 length is 14 residues. Germline lookup yields CDR1 MNHNS and CDR2 SASEGT. The CDR3 loop is CASSELSGGDEQYF. The CDR3 coding sequence is TGTGCCAGCAGTGAATTAAGCGGCGGGGATGAGCAGTACTTC.

This clonotype was seen at least ten times. The gene calls are TRBV12-3 or TRBV12-4 and TRBJ1-1; 7 bases are a match to TRBD1. CDR3 length equals 14 residues. The J segment lost 0 bases and the V segment lost 7 bases, leaving 5 bases of the junction unmatched. The DNA for the CDR3 is TGTGCCAGCACCTTGGGACAGCTGAACACTGAAGCTTTCTTT. The encoded protein is CASTLGQLNTEAFF.

This clonotype was seen more than once but under ten times. The CDR3 sequence is CASSPSSSGANVLTF. For the CDR3, the DNA is TGTGCCAGCTCACCATCGAGCTCTGGGGCCAACGTCCTGACTTTC. The V call is TRBV18, the J call TRBJ2-6; no firm D call. Germline CDR1 reads KGHSH; CDR2 reads LQKENI. The length of the CDR3 is 15 residues. Trimming removed 2 bases at V and 0 bases at J, with 5 bases between.

This clonotype was observed at least ten times. J is TRBJ1-6 and V is TRBV7-8, with D unclear. The CDR3 is made up of 12 amino acids. Germline CDR1 and CDR2: SGHVS and FQNEAQ. Trimming cost V 5 bases and J 11 bases, with 10 bases left between them. CDR3: CASSPRFAPLHF. CDR3 nucleotides: TGTGCCAGCAGCCCCAGATTCGCACCCCTCCACTTT.

This clonotype has at least ten counts. The J gene is TRBJ1-5, the V gene TRBV11-2; the match to TRBD1 covers 10 bases. Germline CDR1 and CDR2: SGHAT and FQNNGV. The junction had 4 bases not matched to a gene; V was cut back by 3 bases and J by 5 bases. The CDR3 is 15 residues long. CDR3 coding DNA: TGTGCCAGCAGCTTCGACAGGGGGCCTTATCAGCCCCAGCATTTT. Its protein product is CASSFDRGPYQPQHF.

In its sample, this clonotype was seen many times. The chain is built from TRBV7-9 and TRBJ1-1; D gene unclear. V shed 1 base and J shed 9 bases, with 18 bases lying between them. The CDR3 consists of 15 residues. Germline V gene data show CDR1 as SEHNR and CDR2 as FQNEAQ (reference sequence). The CDR3 nucleotides read TGTGCCAGCAGCTTAGTATCGCGGTTGGGCGCCCAAGCTTTCTTT. The encoded protein is CASSLVSRLGAQAFF.

This clonotype was observed many times. V is TRBV7-9 and J is TRBJ2-1, with TRBD2 matching over 10 bases. This CDR3 has 17 residues. CDR1 is SEHNR and CDR2 is FQNEAQ in the germline V gene (reference sequence). V shed 1 base and J 7 bases; nucleotides not matched to a gene: 10. The CDR3 nucleotides read TGTGCCAGCAGCTTAGACCCTGGAGCGGGAGGGGGGAATGAGCAGTTCTTC. It is translated as CASSLDPGAGGGNEQFF.

In DNA, the CDR3 is TGTGCCAGCAGCACCTGGGACAGGGGCTACGCTGGGGCCAACGTCCTGACTTTC. It yields the protein CASSTWDRGYAGANVLTF. The rearrangement uses TRBV5-5 and TRBJ2-6, with 10 bases aligning to TRBD1. Per germline, CDR1 SGHKS and CDR2 YYEKEE (reference sequence). The CDR3 is made up of 18 amino acids. V trimming: 4 bases; J trimming: 2 bases; junction bases outside the gene matches: 9.

This chain's CDR3 is CASSLLDNSGEQFF. The DNA for the CDR3 is TGTGCCAGCAGCCTCCTGGACAATTCAGGCGAGCAGTTCTTC. This chain connects TRBV5-5 to TRBJ2-1; TRBD1 might be the D (5 bases). Trimming left V 4 bases short and J 10 bases short, with 18 bases between. This CDR3 has 14 residues. Germline assignment: CDR1 SGHKS and CDR2 YYEKEE (reference sequence).

The chain has TRBV4-3 and TRBJ2-7; 14 bases map to TRBD2. Per the germline V gene, CDR1 is LGHNA and CDR2 is YSLEER. With V trimmed by 2 bases and J by 2 bases, 2 bases remained unmatched. The CDR3 covers 16 residues. Here the CDR3 DNA reads TGCGCCAGCAGCCAAATGACTAGCGGGAGGGCCTACGAGCAGTACTTC. Its translation: CASSQMTSGRAYEQYF.

The V and J genes are TRBV24-1 and TRBJ2-1; D possibly corresponds to TRBD1 (6 bases). The CDR3 consists of 16 residues. Deletions cut 2 bases from V and 3 bases from J, with 13 bases between. CDR1 and CDR2 (germline): KGHDR, SFDVKD. The CDR3 nucleotides are TGTGCCACCAGTGATTCCGACAGGACCGACTACAATGAGCAGTTCTTC. Translation gives CATSDSDRTDYNEQFF.

This clonotype was seen many times. The chain has TRBV5-1 and TRBJ2-7; 14 bases align to TRBD2. Trimming cost V 4 bases and J 0 bases; bases outside gene matches: 9. The CDR3 sequence is 18 residues long. Looked up from germline, CDR1 is SGHRS and CDR2 is YFSETQ. In DNA, the CDR3 is TGCGCCAGCAGCGTACGACCGGGACTAGCGGGAGACTCCTACGAGCAGTACTTC. It codes for CASSVRPGLAGDSYEQYF.

With respect to this clonotype: This may come from a read error, since a much larger clone is one base off. The gene calls are TRBV2 and TRBJ1-2; TRBD1 matches 7 bases. The CDR3 has 16 amino acids. Germline CDR1 and CDR2: SNHLY and FYNNEI. J lost 6 bases, V lost 5 bases, and 15 bases had no gene match. The chain's CDR3 is CASSLQSTGRGDGYTF. In nucleotides, the CDR3 is TGTGCCAGCAGTTTACAATCGACAGGGAGGGGCGATGGCTACACCTTC.